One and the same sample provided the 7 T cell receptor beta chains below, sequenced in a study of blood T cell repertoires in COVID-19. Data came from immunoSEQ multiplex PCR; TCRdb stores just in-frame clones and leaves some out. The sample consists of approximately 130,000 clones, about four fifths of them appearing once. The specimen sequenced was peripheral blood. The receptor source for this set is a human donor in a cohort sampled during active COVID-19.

This chain's CDR3 is CASSSEHTETQYF. The CDR3 DNA follows: TGTGCCAGCAGCTCCGAGCATACGGAGACCCAGTACTTC. This chain links TRBV7-3 with TRBJ2-5, with no clear D. Germline V gives CDR1 SGHTA, CDR2 FQGTGA. This CDR3 region has 13 residues. V was clipped by 4 bases and J by 5 bases, with 11 bases between them.

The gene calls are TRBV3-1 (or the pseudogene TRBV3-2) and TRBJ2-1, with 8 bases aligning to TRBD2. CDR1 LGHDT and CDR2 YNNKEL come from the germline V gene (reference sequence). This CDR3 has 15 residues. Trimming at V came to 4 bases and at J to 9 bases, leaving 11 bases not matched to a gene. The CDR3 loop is CASSPRAGGPTEQFF. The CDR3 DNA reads TGTGCCAGCAGCCCAAGGGCGGGGGGCCCCACTGAGCAGTTCTTC.

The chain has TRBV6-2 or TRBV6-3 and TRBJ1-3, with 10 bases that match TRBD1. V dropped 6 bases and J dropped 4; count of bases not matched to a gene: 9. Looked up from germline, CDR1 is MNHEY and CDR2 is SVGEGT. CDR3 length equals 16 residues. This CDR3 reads CASSYYRTGGGNTIYF. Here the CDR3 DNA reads TGTGCCAGCAGCTATTATCGGACAGGGGGAGGAAACACCATATATTTT.

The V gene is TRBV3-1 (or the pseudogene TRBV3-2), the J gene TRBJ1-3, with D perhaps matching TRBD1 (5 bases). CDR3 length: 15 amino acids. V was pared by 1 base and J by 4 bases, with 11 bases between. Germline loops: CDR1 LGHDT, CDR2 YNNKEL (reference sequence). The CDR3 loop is CASSQGGFYGNTIYF. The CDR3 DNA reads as TGTGCCAGCAGCCAAGGGGGCTTCTACGGAAACACCATATATTTT.

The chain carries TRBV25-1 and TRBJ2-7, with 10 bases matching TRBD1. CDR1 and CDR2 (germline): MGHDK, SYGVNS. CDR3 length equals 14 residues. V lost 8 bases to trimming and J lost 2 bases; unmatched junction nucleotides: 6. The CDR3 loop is CASSGTGVAYEQYF. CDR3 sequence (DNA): TGTGCCAGCTCCGGGACAGGGGTCGCCTACGAGCAGTACTTC.

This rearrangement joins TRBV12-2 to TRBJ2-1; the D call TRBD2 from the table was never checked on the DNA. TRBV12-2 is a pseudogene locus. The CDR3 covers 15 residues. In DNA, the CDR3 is TGTGCAAGTCGCTCGGGGGGCCAAAGCTACAATGAGCAGTTCTTC. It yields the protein CASRSGGQSYNEQFF.

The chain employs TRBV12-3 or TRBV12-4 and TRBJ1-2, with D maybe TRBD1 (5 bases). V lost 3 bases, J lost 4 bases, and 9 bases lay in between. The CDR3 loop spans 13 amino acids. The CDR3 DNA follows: TGTGCCAGCAGTTTCACAGGATTCTATGGCTACACCTTC. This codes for CASSFTGFYGYTF.